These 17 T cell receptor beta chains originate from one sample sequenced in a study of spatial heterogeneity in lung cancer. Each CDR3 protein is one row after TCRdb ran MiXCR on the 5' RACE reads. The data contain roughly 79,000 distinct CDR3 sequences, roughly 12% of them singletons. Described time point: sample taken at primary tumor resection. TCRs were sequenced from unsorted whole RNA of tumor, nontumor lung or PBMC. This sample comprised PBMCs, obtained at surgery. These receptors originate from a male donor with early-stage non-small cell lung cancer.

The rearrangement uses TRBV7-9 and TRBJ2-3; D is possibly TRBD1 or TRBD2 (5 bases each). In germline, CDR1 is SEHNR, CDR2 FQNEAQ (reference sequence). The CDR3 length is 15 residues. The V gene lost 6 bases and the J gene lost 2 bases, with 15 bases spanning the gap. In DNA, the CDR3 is TGTGCCAGCAGGGTAGCCGGGGCTATCACAGATACGCAGTATTTT. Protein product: CASRVAGAITDTQYF.

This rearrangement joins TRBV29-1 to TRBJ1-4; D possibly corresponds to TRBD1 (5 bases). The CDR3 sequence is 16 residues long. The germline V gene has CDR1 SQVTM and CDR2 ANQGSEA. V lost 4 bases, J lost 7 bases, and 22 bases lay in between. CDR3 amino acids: CSVGSSGTLRGEKLFF. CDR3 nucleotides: TGCAGCGTTGGTTCCTCGGGGACCCTTAGAGGTGAAAAACTGTTTTTT.

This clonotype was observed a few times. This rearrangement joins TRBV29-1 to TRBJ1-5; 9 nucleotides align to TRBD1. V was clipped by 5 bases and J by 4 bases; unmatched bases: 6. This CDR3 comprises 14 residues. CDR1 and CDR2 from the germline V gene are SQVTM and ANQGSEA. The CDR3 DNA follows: TGCAGCGTTACTGAAGGGACAGGGAATCAGCCCCAGCATTTT. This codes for CSVTEGTGNQPQHF.

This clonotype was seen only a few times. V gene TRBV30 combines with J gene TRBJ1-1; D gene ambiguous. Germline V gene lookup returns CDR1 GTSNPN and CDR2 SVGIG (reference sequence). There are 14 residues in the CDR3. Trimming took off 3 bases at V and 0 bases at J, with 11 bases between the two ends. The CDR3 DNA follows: TGTGCCTGGAGGGTATCACAATTGAACACTGAAGCTTTCTTT. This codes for CAWRVSQLNTEAFF.

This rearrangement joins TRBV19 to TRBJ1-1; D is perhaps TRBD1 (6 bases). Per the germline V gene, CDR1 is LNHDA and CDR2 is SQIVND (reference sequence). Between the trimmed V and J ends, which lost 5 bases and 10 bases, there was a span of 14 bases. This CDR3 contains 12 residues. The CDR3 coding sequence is TGTGCCAGTAGTGACTCTTTCAGGGGAGCTTTCTTT. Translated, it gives CASSDSFRGAFF. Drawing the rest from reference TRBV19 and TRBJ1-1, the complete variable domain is DGGITQSPKYLFRKEGQNVTLSCEQNLNHDAMYWYRQDPGQGLRLIYYSQIVNDFQKGDIAEGYSVSREKKESFPLTVTSAQKNPTAFYLCASSDSFRGAFFGQGTRLTVV.

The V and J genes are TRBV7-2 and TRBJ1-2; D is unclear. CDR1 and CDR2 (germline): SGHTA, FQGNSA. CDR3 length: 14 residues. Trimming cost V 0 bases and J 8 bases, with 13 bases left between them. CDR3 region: CASSLARAHGGYTF. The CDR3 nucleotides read TGTGCCAGCAGCTTAGCCCGGGCACACGGGGGCTACACCTTC.

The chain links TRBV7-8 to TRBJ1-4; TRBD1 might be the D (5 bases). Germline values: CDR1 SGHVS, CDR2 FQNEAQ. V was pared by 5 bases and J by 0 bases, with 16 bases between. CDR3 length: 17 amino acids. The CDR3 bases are TGTGCCAGCAGCCCAAGGGCTGGACAAGCAACTAATGAAAAACTGTTTTTT. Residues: CASSPRAGQATNEKLFF. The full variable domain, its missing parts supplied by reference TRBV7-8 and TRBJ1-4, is GAGVSQSPRYKVAKRGQDVALRCDPISGHVSLFWYQQALGQGPEFLTYFQNEAQLDKSGLPSDRFFAERPEGSVSTLKIQRTQQEDSAVYLCASSPRAGQATNEKLFFGSGTQLSVL.

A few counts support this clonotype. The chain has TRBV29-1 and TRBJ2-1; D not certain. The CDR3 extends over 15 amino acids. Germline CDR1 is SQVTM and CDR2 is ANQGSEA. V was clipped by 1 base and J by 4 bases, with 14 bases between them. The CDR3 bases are TGCAGCGTTGAAGGGCCGGAGACTTTTTACAATGAGCAGTTCTTC. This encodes CSVEGPETFYNEQFF.

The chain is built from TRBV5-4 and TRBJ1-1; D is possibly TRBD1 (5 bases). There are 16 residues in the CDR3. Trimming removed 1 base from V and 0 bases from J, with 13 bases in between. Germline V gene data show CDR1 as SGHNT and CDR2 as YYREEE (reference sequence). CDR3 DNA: TGTGCCAGCAGCTTGAGTGTTGGGGCCATGAACACTGAAGCTTTCTTT. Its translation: CASSLSVGAMNTEAFF.

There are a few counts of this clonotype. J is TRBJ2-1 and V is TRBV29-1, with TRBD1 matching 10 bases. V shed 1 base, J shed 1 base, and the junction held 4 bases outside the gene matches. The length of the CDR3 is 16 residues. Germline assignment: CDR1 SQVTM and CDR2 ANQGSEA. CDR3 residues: CSVEGEGQGSYNEQFF. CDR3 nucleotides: TGCAGCGTTGAAGGCGAGGGACAGGGGTCCTACAATGAGCAGTTCTTC.

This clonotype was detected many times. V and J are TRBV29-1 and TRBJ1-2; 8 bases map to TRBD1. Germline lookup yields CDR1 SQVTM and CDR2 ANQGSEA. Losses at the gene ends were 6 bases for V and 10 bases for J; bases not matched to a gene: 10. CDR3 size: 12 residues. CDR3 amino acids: CSVRLQGAHYTF. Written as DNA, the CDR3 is TGCAGCGTGCGGCTCCAGGGGGCCCACTACACCTTC. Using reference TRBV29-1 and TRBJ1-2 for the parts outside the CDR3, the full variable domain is SAVISQKPSRDICQRGTSLTIQCQVDSQVTMMFWYRQQPGQSLTLIATANQGSEATYESGFVIDKFPISRPNLTFSTLTVSNMSPEDSSIYLCSVRLQGAHYTFGSGTRLTVV.

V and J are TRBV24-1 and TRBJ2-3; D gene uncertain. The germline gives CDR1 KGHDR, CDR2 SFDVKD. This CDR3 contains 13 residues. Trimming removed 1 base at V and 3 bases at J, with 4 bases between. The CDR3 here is CATSDFLTDTQYF. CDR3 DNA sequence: TGTGCCACCAGTGATTTCTTGACAGATACGCAGTATTTT.

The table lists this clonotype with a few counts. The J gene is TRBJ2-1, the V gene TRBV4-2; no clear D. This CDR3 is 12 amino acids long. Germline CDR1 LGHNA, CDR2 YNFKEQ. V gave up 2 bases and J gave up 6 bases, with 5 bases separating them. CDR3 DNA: TGTGCCAGCAGCCAACTCAGCAATGAGCAGTTCTTC. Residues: CASSQLSNEQFF.

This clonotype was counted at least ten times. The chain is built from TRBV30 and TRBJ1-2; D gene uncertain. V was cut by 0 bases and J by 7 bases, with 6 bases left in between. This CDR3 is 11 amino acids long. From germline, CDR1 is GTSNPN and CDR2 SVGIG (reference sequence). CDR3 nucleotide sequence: TGTGCCTGGAGTGTTATGAGTGGCTACACCTTC. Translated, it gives CAWSVMSGYTF.

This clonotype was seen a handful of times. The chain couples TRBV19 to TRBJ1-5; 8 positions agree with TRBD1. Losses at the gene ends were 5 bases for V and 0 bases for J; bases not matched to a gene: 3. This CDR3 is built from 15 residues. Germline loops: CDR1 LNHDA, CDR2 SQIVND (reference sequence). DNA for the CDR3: TGTGCCAGTAGTCAGGGGGCCAATAGCAATCAGCCCCAGCATTTT. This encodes CASSQGANSNQPQHF.

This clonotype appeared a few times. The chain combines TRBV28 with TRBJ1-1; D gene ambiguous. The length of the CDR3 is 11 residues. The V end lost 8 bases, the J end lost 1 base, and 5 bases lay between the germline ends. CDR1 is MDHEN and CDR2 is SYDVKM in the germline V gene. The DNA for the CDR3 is TGTGCCAGCCTGGAGAACACTGAAGCTTTCTTT. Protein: CASLENTEAFF.

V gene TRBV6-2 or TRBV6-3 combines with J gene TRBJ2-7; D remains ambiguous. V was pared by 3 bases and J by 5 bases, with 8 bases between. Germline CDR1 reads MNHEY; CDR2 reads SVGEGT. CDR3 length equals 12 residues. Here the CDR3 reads CASSYGVDEQYF. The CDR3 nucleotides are TGTGCCAGCAGTTATGGCGTCGACGAGCAGTACTTC.